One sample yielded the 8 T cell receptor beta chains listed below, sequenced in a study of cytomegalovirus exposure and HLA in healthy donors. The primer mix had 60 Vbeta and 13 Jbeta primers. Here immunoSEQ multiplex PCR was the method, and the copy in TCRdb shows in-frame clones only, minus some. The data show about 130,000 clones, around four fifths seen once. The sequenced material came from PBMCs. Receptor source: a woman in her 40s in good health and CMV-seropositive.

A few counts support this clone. This CDR3 is CASSQESWAGGNAYNEQFF. The CDR3 bases are TGTGCCAGCAGCCAAGAGAGTTGGGCGGGTGGGAATGCCTACAATGAGCAGTTCTTC. The J gene is TRBJ2-1, the V gene TRBV4-2; TRBD2 is a possible D gene (5 bases). From germline, CDR1 is LGHNA and CDR2 YNFKEQ. V shed 0 bases and J shed 2 bases, with 20 bases lying between them. The CDR3 spans 19 residues.

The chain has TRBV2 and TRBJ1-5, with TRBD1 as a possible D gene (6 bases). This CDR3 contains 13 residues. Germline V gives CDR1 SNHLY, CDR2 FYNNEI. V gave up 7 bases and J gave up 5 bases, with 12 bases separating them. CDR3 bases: TGTGCCAGCAACCAGGGGCAAGATCAGCCCCAGCATTTT. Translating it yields CASNQGQDQPQHF.

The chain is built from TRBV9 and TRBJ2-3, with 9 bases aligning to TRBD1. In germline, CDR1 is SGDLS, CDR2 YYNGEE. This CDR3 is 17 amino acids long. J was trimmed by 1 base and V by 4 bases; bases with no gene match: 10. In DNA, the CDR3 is TGTGCCAGCAGCTTCCCCCGGGACAGGGCCCGCACAGATACGCAGTATTTT. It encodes CASSFPRDRARTDTQYF.

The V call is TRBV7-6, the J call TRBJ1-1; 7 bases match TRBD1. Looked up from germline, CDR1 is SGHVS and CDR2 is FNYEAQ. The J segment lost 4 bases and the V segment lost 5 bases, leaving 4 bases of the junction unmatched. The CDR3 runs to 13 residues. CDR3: CASSLQGFTEAFF. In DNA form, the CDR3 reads TGTGCCAGCAGCCTACAGGGGTTCACTGAAGCTTTCTTT.

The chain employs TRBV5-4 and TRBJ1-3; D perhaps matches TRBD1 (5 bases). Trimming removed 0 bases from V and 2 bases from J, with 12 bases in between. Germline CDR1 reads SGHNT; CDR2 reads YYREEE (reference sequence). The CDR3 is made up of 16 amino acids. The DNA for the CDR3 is TGTGCCAGCAGCTTGGATCAGGGCGGTACTGGAAACACCATATATTTT. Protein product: CASSLDQGGTGNTIYF.

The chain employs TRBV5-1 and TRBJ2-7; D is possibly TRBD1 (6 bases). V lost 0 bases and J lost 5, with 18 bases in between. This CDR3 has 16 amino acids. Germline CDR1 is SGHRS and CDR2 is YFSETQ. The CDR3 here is CASSLDPRGMSNEQYF. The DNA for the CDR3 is TGCGCCAGCAGCTTGGATCCCAGGGGAATGAGTAACGAGCAGTACTTC.

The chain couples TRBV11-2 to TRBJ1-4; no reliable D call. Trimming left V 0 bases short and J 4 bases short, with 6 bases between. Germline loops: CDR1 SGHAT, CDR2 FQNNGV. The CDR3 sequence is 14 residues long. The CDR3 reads CASSLERSNEKLFF. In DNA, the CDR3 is TGTGCCAGCAGCTTAGAGCGTAGTAATGAAAAACTGTTTTTT. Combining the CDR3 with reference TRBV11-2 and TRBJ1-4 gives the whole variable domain EAGVAQSPRYKIIEKRQSVAFWCNPISGHATLYWYQQILGQGPKLLIQFQNNGVVDDSQLPKDRFSAERLKGVDSTLKIQPAKLEDSAVYLCASSLERSNEKLFFGSGTQLSVL.

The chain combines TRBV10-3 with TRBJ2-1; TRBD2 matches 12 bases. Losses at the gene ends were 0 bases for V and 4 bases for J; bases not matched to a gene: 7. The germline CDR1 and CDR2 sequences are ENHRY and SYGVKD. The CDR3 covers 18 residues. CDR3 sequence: CAISESETSGRVYNEQFF. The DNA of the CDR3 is TGTGCCATCAGTGAGTCGGAGACTAGCGGGAGAGTTTACAATGAGCAGTTCTTC.